Below, one T cell receptor (beta chain) is given with its context. Its antigen is unidentified. The data were produced by immunoSEQ multiplex PCR, yet TCRdb's version contains in-frame clones alone and is incomplete. The data hold some 96,000 clones, with 80% to 95% observed a single time. This specimen belongs to a study of T cell responses to AZD1222 COVID-19 vaccine. Study findings and constraints: Unmutated variant regions reportedly attract nearly half of all spike-specific TCRs. Donors were largely white British and mainly female; clonal diversity was possibly underestimated.

J lost 8 bases, V lost 0 bases, and 14 bases had no gene match. The CDR3 consists of 18 residues. The germline V gene encodes CDR1 LGHNA and CDR2 YNFKEQ. The sequence came from an adult in good health. Source: peripheral blood, taken on day 0 of AZD1222 vaccination. This chain uses TRBV4-2 with TRBJ2-1; 9 nucleotides match TRBD2. The CDR3 sequence: CASSQDLGAGGGRDEQFF. The CDR3 DNA reads TGTGCCAGCAGCCAAGATCTAGGAGCGGGAGGCGGTCGGGATGAGCAGTTCTTC.